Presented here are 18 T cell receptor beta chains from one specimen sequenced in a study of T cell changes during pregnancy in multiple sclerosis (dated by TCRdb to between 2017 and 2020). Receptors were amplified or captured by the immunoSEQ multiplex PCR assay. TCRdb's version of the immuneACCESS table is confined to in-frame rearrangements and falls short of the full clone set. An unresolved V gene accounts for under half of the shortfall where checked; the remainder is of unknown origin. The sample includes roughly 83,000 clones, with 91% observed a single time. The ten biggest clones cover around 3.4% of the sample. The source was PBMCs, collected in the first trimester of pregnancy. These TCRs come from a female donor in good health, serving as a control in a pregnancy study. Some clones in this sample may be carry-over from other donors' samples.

CDR3: CASSLDATSNEQFF. In DNA form, the CDR3 reads TGTGCCAGCAGCTTAGACGCTACTAGCAATGAGCAGTTCTTC. This chain uses TRBV7-2 with TRBJ2-1, with D possibly TRBD2 on 5 matching bases. V was shortened by 1 base and J by 6 bases, with 10 bases between the two germline ends. CDR3 length equals 14 residues. Germline loops: CDR1 SGHTA, CDR2 FQGNSA.

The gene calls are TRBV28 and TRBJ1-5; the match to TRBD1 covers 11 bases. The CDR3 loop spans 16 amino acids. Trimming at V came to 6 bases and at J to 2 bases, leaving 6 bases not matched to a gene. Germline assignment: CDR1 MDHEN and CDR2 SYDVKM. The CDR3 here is CASSWTGGAGNQPQHF. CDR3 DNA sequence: TGTGCCAGCAGCTGGACAGGGGGCGCCGGCAATCAGCCCCAGCATTTT.

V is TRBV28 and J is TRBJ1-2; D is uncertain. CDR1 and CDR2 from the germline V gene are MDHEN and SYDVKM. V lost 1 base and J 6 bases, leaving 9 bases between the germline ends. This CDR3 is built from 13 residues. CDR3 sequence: CASSLSSGDGYTF. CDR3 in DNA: TGTGCCAGCAGTTTATCGTCGGGAGATGGCTACACCTTC.

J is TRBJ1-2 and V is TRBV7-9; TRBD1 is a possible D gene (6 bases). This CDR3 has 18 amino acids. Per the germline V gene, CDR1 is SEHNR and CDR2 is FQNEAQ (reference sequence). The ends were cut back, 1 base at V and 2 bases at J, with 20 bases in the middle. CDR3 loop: CASSLGRGHPLLNYGYTF. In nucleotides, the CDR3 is TGTGCCAGCAGCTTAGGCAGGGGCCATCCCTTATTGAACTATGGCTACACCTTC.

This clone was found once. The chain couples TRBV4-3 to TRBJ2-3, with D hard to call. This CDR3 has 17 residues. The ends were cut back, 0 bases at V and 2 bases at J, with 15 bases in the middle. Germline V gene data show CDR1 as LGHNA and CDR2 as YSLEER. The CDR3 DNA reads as TGCGCCAGCAGCCAAGAATCAGGCCCACGGTACACAGATACGCAGTATTTT. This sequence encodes CASSQESGPRYTDTQYF.

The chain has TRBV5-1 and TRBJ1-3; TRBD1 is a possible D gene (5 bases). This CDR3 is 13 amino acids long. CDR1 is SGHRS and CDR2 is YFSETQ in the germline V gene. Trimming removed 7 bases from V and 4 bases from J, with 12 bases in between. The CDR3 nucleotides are TGCGCCAGCGGAGGGACGGGAGGAAACACCATATATTTT. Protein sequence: CASGGTGGNTIYF.

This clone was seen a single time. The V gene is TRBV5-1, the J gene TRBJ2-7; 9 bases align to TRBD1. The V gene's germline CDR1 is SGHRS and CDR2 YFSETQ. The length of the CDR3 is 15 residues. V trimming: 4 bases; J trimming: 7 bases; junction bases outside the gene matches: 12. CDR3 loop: CASSLIGQGTGEQYF. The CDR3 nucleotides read TGCGCCAGCAGCCTAATCGGACAGGGGACGGGGGAGCAGTACTTC. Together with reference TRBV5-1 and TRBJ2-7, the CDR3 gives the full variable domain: KAGVTQTPRYLIKTRGQQVTLSCSPISGHRSVSWYQQTPGQGLQFLFEYFSETQRNKGNFPGRFSGRQFSNSRSEMNVSTLELGDSALYLCASSLIGQGTGEQYFGPGTRLTVT.

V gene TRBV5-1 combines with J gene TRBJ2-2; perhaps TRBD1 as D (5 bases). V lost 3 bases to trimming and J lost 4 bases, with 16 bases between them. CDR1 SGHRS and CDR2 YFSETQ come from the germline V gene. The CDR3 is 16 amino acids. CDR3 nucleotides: TGCGCCAGCAGCTACCAAACAGGAACCCTCACCGGGGAGCTGTTTTTT. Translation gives CASSYQTGTLTGELFF. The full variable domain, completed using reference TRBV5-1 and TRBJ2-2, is KAGVTQTPRYLIKTRGQQVTLSCSPISGHRSVSWYQQTPGQGLQFLFEYFSETQRNKGNFPGRFSGRQFSNSRSEMNVSTLELGDSALYLCASSYQTGTLTGELFFGEGSRLTVL.

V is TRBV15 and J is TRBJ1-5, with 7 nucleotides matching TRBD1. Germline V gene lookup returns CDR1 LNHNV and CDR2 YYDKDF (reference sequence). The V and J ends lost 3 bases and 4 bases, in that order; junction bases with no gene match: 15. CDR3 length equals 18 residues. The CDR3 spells CATSSSLVITGENQPQHF. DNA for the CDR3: TGTGCCACCAGCAGTTCATTAGTAATTACAGGGGAGAATCAGCCCCAGCATTTT.

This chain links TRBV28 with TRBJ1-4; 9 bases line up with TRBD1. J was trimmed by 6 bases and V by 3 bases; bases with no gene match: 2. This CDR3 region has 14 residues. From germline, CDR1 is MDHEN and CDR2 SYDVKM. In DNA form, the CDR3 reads TGTGCCAGCAGTTTGACAGGGGGGGATGAAAAACTGTTTTTT. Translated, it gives CASSLTGGDEKLFF.

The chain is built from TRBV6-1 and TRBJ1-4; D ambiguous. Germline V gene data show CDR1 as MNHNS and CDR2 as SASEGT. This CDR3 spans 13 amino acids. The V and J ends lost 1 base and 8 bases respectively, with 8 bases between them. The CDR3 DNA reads TGTGCCAGCAGTGAAGTAATTCGGGAAAAACTGTTTTTT. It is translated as CASSEVIREKLFF.

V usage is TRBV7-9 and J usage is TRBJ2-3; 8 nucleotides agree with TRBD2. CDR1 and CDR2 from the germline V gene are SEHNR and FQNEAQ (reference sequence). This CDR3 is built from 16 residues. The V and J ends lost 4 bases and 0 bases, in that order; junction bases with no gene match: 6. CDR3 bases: TGTGCCAGCAGCTCGCCCCTAGCGGGTAGCACAGATACGCAGTATTTT. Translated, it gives CASSSPLAGSTDTQYF.

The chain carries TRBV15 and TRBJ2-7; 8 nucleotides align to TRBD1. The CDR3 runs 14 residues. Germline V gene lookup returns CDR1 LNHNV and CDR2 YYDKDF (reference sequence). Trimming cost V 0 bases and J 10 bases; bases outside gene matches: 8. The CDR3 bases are TGTGCCACCAGCAGAGACCCCTCCAGGGGGCCACAGTACTTC. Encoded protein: CATSRDPSRGPQYF.

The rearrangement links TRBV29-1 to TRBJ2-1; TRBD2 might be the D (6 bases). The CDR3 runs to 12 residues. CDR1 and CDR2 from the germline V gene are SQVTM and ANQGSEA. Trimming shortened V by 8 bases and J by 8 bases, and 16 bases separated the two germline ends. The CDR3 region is CSYTRELHEQFF. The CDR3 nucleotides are TGCAGCTATACCCGGGAGTTGCATGAGCAGTTCTTC.

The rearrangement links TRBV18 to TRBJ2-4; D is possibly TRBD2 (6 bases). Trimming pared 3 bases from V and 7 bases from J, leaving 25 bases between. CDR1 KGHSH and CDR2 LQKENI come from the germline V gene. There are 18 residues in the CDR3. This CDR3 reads CASSPDPLASALDNIQYF. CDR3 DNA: TGTGCCAGCTCACCCGACCCCCTAGCGTCTGCCCTGGATAACATTCAGTACTTC.

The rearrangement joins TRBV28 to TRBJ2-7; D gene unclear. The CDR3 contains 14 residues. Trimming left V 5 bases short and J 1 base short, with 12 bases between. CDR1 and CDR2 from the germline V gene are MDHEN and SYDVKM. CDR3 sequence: CASSDIQVSYEQYF. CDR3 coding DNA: TGTGCCAGCAGTGATATCCAGGTATCCTACGAGCAGTACTTC.

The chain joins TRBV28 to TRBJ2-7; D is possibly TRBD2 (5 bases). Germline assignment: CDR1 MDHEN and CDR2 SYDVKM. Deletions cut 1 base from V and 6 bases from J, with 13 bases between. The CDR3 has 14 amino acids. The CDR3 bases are TGTGCCAGCAGTTTATCACCCGGGCGGGCCGAGCAGTACTTC. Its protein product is CASSLSPGRAEQYF.

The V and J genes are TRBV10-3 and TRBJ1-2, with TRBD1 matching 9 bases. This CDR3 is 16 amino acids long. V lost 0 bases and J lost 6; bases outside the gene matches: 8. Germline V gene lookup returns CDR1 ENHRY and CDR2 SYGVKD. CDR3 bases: TGTGCCATCAGTGAGTCGCCCGAGGGGACAGGGCATGGCTACACCTTC. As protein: CAISESPEGTGHGYTF.